This entry concerns a single TCR beta chain. Its target is unknown. The sample is drawn from a study of radiotherapy plus CTLA-4 blockade in lung cancer. On the study more broadly: Overall, approximately 17% of patients showed an objective response, while 31% attained disease control.

Germline-derived CDR1 and CDR2 are SGHDN and FVKESK. The CDR3 has 13 residues. Trimming removed 5 bases from V and 8 bases from J, with 13 bases in between. Study-wide findings and caveats: According to reports, early shifts in blood T cell clones, alongside interferon-beta, forecast response most accurately. In blood, tumor-derived TCR clones expanded after radiotherapy plus ipilimumab.

Repertoires were generated with immunoSEQ multiplex PCR, while TCRdb's copy carries only in-frame clones and drops some. The data contain over 100,000 clones, approximately 90% of them singletons. This sequence was found in a human donor with non-small cell lung cancer that progressed on radiotherapy plus ipilimumab. The source material was peripheral blood, sampled from a patient treated with radiotherapy plus ipilimumab. This sequence joins TRBV14 and TRBJ2-1; tentatively, D is TRBD2 (5 bases). The CDR3 here is CASSTGYWDEQFF. Here the CDR3 DNA reads TGTGCCAGCAGCACGGGGTACTGGGATGAGCAGTTCTTC.